Reported below is one T cell receptor beta chain. These data come from a study of control samples from healthy donors and cancer patients. The ends were cut back, 6 bases at V and 1 base at J, with 7 bases in the middle. Germline values: CDR1 MNHEY, CDR2 SVGAGI. The CDR3 runs to 13 residues. Using immunoSEQ multiplex PCR, the repertoire was profiled, and TCRdb retains in-frame clones only, with some absent. The sample shows 150,000 or so clones, more than 85% of them seen only once. This chain joins TRBV6-5 and TRBJ1-5; D not resolved. The sequencing sample was made of blood. The origin of this receptor is a young man in good health. The DNA of the CDR3 is TGTGCCAGCAGGGCTAAAAGCAATCAGCCCCAGCATTTT. This translates into CASRAKSNQPQHF.